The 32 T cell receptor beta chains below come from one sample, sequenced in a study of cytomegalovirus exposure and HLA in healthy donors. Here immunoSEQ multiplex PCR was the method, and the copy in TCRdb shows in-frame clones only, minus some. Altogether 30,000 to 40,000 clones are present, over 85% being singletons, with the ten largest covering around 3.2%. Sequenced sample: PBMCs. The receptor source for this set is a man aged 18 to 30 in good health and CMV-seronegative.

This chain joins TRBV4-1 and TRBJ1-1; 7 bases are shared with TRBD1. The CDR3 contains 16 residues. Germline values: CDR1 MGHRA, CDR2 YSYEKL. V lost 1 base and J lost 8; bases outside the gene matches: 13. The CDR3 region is CASSQAHKGTVLEAFF. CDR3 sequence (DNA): TGCGCCAGCAGCCAAGCCCACAAAGGGACAGTCCTAGAAGCTTTCTTT.

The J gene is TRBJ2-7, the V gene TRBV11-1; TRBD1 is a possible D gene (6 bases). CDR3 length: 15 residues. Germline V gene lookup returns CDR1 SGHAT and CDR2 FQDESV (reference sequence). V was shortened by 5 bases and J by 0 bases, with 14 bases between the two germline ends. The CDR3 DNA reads TGTGCCAGCAGCCGATCGGACAGCTTCTCCTACGAGCAGTACTTC. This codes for CASSRSDSFSYEQYF.

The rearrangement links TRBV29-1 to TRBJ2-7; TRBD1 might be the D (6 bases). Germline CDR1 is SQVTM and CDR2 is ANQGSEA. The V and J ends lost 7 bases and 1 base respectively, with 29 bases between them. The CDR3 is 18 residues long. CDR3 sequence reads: CSATLAGRGTLNSYEQYF. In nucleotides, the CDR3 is TGCAGCGCAACCCTGGCCGGCAGGGGTACGTTAAATTCCTACGAGCAGTACTTC.

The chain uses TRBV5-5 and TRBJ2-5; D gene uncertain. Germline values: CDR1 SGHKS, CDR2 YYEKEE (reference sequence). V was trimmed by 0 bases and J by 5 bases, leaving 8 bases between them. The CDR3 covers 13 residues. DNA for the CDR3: TGTGCCAGCAGCTTGGTCGGTCGGGAGACCCAGTACTTC. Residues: CASSLVGRETQYF.

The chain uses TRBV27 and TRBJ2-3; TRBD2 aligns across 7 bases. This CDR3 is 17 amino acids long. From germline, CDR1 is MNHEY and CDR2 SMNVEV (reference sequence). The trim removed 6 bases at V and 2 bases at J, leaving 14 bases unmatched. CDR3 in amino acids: CASRPKWRERITDTQYF. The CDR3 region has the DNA TGTGCCAGCAGACCAAAATGGCGGGAGAGGATCACAGATACGCAGTATTTT.

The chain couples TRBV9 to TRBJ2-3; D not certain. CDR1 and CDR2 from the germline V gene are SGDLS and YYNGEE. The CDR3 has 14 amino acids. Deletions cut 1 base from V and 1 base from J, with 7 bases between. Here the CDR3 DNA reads TGTGCCAGCAGCGTAAGAGAGGGCACAGATACGCAGTATTTT. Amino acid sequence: CASSVREGTDTQYF.

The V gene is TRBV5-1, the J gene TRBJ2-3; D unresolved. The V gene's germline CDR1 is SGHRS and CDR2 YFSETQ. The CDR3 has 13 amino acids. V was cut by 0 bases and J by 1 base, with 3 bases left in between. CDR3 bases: TGCGCCAGCAGCTTGGGAGGCACAGATACGCAGTATTTT. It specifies CASSLGGTDTQYF.

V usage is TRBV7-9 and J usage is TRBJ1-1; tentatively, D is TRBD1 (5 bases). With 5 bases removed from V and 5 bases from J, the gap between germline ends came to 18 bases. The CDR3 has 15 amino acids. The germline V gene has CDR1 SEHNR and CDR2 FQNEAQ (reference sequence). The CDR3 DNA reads TGTGCCAGCAGCCTTAGGTTAGGGGAAAGTACTGAAGCTTTCTTT. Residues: CASSLRLGESTEAFF. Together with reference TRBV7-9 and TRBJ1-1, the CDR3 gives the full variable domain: DTGVSQNPRHKITKRGQNVTFRCDPISEHNRLYWYRQTLGQGPEFLTYFQNEAQLEKSRLLSDRFSAERPKGSFSTLEIQRTEQGDSAMYLCASSLRLGESTEAFFGQGTRLTVV.

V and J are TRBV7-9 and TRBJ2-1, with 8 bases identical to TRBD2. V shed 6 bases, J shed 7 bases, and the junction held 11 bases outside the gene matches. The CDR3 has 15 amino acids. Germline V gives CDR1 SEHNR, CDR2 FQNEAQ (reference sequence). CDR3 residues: CASSAQGLGVNEQFF. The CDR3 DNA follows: TGTGCCAGCAGTGCCCAGGGACTAGGGGTGAATGAGCAGTTCTTC.

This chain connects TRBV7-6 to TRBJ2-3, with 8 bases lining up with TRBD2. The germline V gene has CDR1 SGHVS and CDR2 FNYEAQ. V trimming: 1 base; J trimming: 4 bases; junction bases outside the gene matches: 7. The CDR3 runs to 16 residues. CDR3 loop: CASSLGSGSAPDTQYF. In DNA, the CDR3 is TGTGCCAGCAGCTTAGGGAGCGGGAGCGCCCCAGATACGCAGTATTTT.

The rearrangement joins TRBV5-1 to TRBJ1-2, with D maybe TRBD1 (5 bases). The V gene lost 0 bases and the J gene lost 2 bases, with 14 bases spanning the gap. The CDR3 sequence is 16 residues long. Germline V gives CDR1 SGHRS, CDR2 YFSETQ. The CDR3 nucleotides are TGCGCCAGCAGCTTGGCCCGGGAGGGGACGAACTATGGCTACACCTTC. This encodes CASSLAREGTNYGYTF. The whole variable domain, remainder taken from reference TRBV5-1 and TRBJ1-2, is KAGVTQTPRYLIKTRGQQVTLSCSPISGHRSVSWYQQTPGQGLQFLFEYFSETQRNKGNFPGRFSGRQFSNSRSEMNVSTLELGDSALYLCASSLAREGTNYGYTFGSGTRLTVV.

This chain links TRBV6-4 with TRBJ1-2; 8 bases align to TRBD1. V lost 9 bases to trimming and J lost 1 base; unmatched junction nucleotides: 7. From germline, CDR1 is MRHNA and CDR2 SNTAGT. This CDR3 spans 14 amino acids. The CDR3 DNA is TGTGCCAGACGCAGGGGGCGGAGTAACTATGGCTACACCTTC. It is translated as CARRRGRSNYGYTF.

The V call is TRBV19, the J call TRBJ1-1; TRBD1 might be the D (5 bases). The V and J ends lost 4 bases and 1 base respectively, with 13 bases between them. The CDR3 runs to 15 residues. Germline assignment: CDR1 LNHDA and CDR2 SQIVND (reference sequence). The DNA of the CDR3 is TGTGCCAGTAGTAAGGAAAGGGGAGGGAACACTGAAGCTTTCTTT. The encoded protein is CASSKERGGNTEAFF.

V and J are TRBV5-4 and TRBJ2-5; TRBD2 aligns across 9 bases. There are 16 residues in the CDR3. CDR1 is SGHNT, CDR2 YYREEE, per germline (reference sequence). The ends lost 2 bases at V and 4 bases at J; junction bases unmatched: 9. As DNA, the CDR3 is TGTGCCAGCAGCTTCGATGGACTAGCGAGGGGAGAGACCCAGTACTTC. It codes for CASSFDGLARGETQYF.

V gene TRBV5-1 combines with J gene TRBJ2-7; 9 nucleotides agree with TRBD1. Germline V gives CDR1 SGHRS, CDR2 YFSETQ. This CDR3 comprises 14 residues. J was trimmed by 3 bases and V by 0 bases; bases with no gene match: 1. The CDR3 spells CASSLDRGLYEQYF. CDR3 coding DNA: TGCGCCAGCAGCTTGGACAGGGGGCTCTACGAGCAGTACTTC.

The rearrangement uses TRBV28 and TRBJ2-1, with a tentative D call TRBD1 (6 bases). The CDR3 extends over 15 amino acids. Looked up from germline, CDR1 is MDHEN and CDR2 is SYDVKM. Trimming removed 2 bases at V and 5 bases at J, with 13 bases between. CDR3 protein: CASSLMGDIHNEQFF. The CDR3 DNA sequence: TGTGCCAGCAGTTTAATGGGGGACATCCACAATGAGCAGTTCTTC.

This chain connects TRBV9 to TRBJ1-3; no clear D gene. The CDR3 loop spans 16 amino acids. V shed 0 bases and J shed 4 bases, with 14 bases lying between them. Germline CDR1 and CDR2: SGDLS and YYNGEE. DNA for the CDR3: TGTGCCAGCAGCGTAGACGGGAGAGCGGGAGGAAACACCATATATTTT. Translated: CASSVDGRAGGNTIYF.

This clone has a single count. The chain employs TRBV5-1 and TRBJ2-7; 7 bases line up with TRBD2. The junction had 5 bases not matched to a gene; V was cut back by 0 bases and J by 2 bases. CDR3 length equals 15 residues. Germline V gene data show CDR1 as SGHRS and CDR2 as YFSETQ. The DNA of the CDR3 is TGCGCCAGCAGCTTGGGGGCGGGAGCTCCCTACGAGCAGTACTTC. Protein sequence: CASSLGAGAPYEQYF.

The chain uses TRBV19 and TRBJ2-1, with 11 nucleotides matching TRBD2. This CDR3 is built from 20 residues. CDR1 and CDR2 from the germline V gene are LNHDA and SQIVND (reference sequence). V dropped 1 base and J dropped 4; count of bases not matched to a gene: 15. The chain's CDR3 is CASSIVLGSGRAGVYNEQFF. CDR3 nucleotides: TGTGCCAGTAGTATAGTTTTGGGTAGCGGGAGGGCCGGGGTATACAATGAGCAGTTCTTC. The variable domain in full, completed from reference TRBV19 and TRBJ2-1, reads DGGITQSPKYLFRKEGQNVTLSCEQNLNHDAMYWYRQDPGQGLRLIYYSQIVNDFQKGDIAEGYSVSREKKESFPLTVTSAQKNPTAFYLCASSIVLGSGRAGVYNEQFFGPGTRLTVL.

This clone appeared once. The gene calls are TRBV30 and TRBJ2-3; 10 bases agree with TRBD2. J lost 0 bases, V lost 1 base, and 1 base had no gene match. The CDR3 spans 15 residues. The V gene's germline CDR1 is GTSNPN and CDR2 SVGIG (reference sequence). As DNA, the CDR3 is TGTGCCTGGAGTGGACTAGCGGGTAGCACAGATACGCAGTATTTT. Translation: CAWSGLAGSTDTQYF.

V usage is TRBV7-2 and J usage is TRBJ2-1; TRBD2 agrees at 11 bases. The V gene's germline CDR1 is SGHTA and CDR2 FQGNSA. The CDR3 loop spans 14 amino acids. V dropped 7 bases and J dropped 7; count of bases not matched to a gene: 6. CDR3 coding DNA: TGTGCCAGCAATCCCCGGACTAGCGGGAATGAGCAGTTCTTC. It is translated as CASNPRTSGNEQFF.

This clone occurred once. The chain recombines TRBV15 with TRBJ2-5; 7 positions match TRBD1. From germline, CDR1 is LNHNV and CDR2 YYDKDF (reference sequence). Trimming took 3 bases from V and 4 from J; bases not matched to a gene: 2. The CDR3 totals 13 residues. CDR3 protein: CATSRNRGETQYF. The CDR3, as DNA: TGTGCCACCAGCAGGAACAGGGGAGAGACCCAGTACTTC.

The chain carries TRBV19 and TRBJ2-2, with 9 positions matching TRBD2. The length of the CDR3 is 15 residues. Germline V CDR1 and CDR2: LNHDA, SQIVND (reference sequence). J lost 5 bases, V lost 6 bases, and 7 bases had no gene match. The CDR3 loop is CASSISGRLTGELFF. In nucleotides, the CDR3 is TGTGCCAGTAGCATTAGCGGGAGATTGACCGGGGAGCTGTTTTTT.

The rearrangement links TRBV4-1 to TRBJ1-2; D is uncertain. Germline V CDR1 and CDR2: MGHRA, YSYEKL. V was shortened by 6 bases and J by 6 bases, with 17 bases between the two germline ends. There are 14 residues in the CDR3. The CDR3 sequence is CASSPDPLLDGYTF. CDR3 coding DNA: TGCGCCAGCAGTCCCGACCCTCTTCTAGATGGCTACACCTTC.

As DNA, the CDR3 is TGTGCCAGCAGCTTAGGGGAAGGGGGCGAGCAGTTCTTC. Amino acid sequence: CASSLGEGGEQFF. V gene TRBV7-9 combines with J gene TRBJ2-1; 7 bases match TRBD1. V dropped 1 base and J dropped 10; count of bases not matched to a gene: 4. The CDR3 extends over 13 amino acids. CDR1 is SEHNR, CDR2 FQNEAQ, per germline (reference sequence).

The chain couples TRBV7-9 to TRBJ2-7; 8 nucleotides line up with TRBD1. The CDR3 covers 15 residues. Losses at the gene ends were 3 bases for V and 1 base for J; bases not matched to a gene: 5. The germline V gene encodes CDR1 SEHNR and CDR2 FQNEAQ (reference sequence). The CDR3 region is CASSLDRAVSYEQYF. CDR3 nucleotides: TGTGCCAGCAGCTTGGACAGGGCAGTATCCTACGAGCAGTACTTC.

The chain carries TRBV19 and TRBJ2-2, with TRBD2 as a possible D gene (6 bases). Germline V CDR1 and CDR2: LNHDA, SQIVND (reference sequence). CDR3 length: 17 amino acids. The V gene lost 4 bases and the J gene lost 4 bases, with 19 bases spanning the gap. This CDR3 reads CASSRAQLAGLTGELFF. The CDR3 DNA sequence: TGTGCCAGTAGTAGGGCCCAGCTGGCGGGACTCACCGGGGAGCTGTTTTTT.

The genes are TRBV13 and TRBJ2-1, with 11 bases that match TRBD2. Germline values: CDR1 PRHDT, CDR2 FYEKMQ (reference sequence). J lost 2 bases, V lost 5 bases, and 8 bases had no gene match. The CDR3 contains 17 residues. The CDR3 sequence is CASSPITSGGPYNEQFF. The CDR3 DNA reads TGTGCCAGCAGCCCGATTACTAGCGGGGGCCCCTACAATGAGCAGTTCTTC. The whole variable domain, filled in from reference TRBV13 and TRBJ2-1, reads AAGVIQSPRHLIKEKRETATLKCYPIPRHDTVYWYQQGPGQDPQFLISFYEKMQSDKGSIPDRFSAQQFSDYHSELNMSSLELGDSALYFCASSPITSGGPYNEQFFGPGTRLTVL.

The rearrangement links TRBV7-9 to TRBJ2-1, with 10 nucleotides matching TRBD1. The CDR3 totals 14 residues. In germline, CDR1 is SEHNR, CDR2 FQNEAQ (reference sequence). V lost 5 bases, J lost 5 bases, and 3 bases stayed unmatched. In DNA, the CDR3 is TGTGCCAGCAGCCCGGACAGGGGGAACAATGAGCAGTTCTTC. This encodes CASSPDRGNNEQFF.

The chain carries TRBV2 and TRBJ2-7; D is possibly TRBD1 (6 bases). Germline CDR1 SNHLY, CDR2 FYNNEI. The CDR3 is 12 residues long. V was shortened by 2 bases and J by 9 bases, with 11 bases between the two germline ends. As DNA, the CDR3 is TGTGCCAGCAGTGAATTTGCGACAGGGCAGTACTTC. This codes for CASSEFATGQYF.

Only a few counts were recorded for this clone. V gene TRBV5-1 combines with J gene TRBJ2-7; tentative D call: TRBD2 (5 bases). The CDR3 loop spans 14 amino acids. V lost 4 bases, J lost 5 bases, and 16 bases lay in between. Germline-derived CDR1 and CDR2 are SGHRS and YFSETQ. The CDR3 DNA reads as TGCGCCAGCAGCAGGTTAGGGAGTAGCGACGAGCAGTACTTC. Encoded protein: CASSRLGSSDEQYF.

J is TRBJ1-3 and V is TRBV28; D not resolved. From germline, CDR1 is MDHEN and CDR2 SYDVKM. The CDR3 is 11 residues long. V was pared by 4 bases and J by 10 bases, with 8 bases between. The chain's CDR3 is CASSSDITIYF. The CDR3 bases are TGTGCCAGCAGTTCAGATATAACCATATATTTT.